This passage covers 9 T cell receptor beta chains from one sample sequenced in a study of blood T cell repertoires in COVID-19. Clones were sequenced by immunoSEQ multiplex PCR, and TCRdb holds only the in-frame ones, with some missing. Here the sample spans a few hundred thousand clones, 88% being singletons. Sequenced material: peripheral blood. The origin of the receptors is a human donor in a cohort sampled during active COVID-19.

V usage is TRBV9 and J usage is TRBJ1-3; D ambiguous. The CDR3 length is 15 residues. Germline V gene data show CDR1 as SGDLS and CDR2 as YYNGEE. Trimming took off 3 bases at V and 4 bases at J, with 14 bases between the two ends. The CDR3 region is CASSGGPTPGNTIYF. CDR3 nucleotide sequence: TGTGCCAGCAGCGGCGGGCCTACCCCAGGAAACACCATATATTTT.

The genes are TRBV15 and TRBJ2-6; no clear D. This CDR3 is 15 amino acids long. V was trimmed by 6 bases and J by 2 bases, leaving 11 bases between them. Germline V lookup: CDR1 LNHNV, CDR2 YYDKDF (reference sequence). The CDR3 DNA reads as TGTGCCACCAGACCCTCGGTAGCTGGGGCCAACGTCCTGACTTTC. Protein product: CATRPSVAGANVLTF.

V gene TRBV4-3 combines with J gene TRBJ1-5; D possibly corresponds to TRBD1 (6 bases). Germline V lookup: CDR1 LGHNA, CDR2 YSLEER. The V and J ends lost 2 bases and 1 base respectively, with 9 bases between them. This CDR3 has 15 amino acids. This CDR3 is CASSQSRGSNQPQHF. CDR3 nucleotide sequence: TGCGCCAGCAGCCAATCAAGGGGGAGCAATCAGCCCCAGCATTTT.

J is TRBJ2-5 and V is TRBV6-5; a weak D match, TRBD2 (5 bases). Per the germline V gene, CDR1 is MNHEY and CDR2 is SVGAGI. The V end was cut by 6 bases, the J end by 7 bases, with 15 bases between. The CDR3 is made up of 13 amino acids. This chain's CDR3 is CASRKDGGSTQYF. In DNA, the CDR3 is TGTGCCAGCAGAAAGGACGGAGGTTCGACCCAGTACTTC.

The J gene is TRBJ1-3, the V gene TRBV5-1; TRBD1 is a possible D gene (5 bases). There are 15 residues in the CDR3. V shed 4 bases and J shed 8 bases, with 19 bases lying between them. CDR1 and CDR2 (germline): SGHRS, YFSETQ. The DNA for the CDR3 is TGCGCCAGCAGCCCCGGGGGGGGAGCAAGCGACACCATATATTTT. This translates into CASSPGGGASDTIYF. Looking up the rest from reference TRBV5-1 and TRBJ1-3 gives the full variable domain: KAGVTQTPRYLIKTRGQQVTLSCSPISGHRSVSWYQQTPGQGLQFLFEYFSETQRNKGNFPGRFSGRQFSNSRSEMNVSTLELGDSALYLCASSPGGGASDTIYFGEGSWLTVV.

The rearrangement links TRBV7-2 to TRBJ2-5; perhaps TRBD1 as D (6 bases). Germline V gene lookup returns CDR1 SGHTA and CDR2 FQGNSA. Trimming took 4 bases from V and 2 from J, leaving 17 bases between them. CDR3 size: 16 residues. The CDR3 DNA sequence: TGTGCCAGCAGCTACGCCCTTGGGCAGGGGCAAGAGACCCAGTACTTC. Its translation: CASSYALGQGQETQYF.

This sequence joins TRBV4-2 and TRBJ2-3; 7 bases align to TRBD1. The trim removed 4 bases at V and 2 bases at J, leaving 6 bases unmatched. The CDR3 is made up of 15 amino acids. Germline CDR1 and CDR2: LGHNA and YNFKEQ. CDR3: CASSRRDSPTDTQYF. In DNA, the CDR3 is TGTGCCAGCAGCCGCCGGGACAGTCCCACAGATACGCAGTATTTT.

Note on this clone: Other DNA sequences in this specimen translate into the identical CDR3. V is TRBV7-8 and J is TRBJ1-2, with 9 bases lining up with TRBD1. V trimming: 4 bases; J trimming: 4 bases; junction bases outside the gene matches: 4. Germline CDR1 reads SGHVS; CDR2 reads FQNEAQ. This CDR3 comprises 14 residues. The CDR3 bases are TGTGCCAGCAGCTCCGGGACAGGGAGCTATGGCTACACCTTC. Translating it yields CASSSGTGSYGYTF.

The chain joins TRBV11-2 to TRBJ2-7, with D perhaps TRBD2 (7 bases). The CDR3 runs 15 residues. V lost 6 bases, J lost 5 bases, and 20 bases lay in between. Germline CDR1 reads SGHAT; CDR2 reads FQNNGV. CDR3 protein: CASRRIAGRGNEQYF. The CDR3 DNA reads TGTGCCAGCAGACGAATAGCGGGCAGGGGAAACGAGCAGTACTTC.